A selection of T cell receptor beta chains follows, all from one sample in a study of blood T cell repertoires in COVID-19. Data came from immunoSEQ multiplex PCR; TCRdb stores just in-frame clones and leaves some out. This table holds about 93,000 clones, approximately 80% found once. The source material was peripheral blood. The receptors derive from a human donor in a cohort sampled during active COVID-19. Each CDR3 is given with its conserved first and last residue. The order of the fields is clone size, D gene, J gene, V gene, CDR3 DNA, CDR3 protein. A D gene is named only where the DNA matches it firmly. Only some rows state a clone size, as once, few, many or a class for expanded clones.

>.|.|TRBJ1-1|TRBV3-1/TRBV3-2
TGTGCCAGCAGCCACTCCAACACTGAAGCTTTCTTT
CASSHSNTEAFF
>.|TRBD1|TRBJ2-3|TRBV15
TGTGCCACCAGCAGAGTCGGACAGGGGTTAGATACGCAGTATTTT
CATSRVGQGLDTQYF
>.|TRBD1|TRBJ1-1|TRBV6-6
TGTGCCAGCAGAAGGGACAGCCAGAACACTGAAGCTTTCTTT
CASRRDSQNTEAFF
>.|.|TRBJ2-5|TRBV21-1
TGTGCCAGCAGCCGACGACCTGACAGGGGTGCGGAGACCCAGTACTTC
CASSRRPDRGAETQYF
>.|.|TRBJ2-1|TRBV7-9
TGTGCCAGCAGCGGTCGGGACAATGAGCAGTTCTTC
CASSGRDNEQFF
>once|.|TRBJ2-1|TRBV2
TGTGCCAGCAGTTCAGGCGGGCAGGCCAAGGAGTTCTTC
CASSSGGQAKEFF
>.|TRBD2|TRBJ2-3|TRBV10-3
TGTGCCATCAGTGGGGGTAGCGGGGGAACAGATACGCAGTATTTT
CAISGGSGGTDTQYF
>.|TRBD2|TRBJ2-3|TRBV5-1
TGCGCCAGCAGCTTGGGACTAGCGGGAGCACCAGATACGCAGTATTTT
CASSLGLAGAPDTQYF
>.|.|TRBJ2-2|TRBV11-2
TGTGCCAGCAGCTTAGAGCTAACCGGGGAGCTGTTTTTT
CASSLELTGELFF
>.|TRBD1|TRBJ2-4|TRBV5-4
TGTGCCAGCAGCGCCCGGGACAGGTCGGACATTCAGTACTTC
CASSARDRSDIQYF
>.|.|TRBJ1-1|TRBV3-1/TRBV3-2
TGTGCCAGCAGCCAAGAGGGCCGCGCTGAAGCTTTCTTT
CASSQEGRAEAFF
>.|TRBD1|TRBJ2-7|TRBV2
TGTGCCAGCAGTGTTAATCGTGCTAGGCAGGGGGCCTACGAGCAGTACTTC
CASSVNRARQGAYEQYF
>few|TRBD1|TRBJ1-1|TRBV18
TGTGCCAGCTCACCGGGACAGGGGCACACTGAAGCTTTCTTT
CASSPGQGHTEAFF
>few|.|TRBJ1-6|TRBV28
TGTGCCAGCAGTTTACTCGCGGGGGCAATTTCACCCCTCCACTTT
CASSLLAGAISPLHF
>.|.|TRBJ2-7|TRBV6-5
TGTGCCAGCAGTACCCGGACTGTCTACGAGCAGTACTTC
CASSTRTVYEQYF
>.|TRBD2|TRBJ2-5|TRBV29-1
TGCAGCGGCCGGGGGGTATTGGAGACCCAGTACTTC
CSGRGVLETQYF
>.|TRBD1|TRBJ1-1|TRBV28
TGTGCCAGCAGTCATCCTGGGACAGGGGGCTGGAACACTGAAGCTTTCTTT
CASSHPGTGGWNTEAFF
>.|.|TRBJ1-4|TRBV10-3
TGTGCCATCAGTGAGATCGGGGAAAAACTGTTTTTT
CAISEIGEKLFF
>few|TRBD2|TRBJ2-3|TRBV5-1
TGCGCCAGCACCCCGGGGACTAGCGGGAGGGCCGTTACAGATACGCAGTATTTT
CASTPGTSGRAVTDTQYF
>once|.|TRBJ1-5|TRBV6-7
TGTGCCAGCAGTTACGCACAGGTCGTAAGCAATCAGCCCCAGCATTTT
CASSYAQVVSNQPQHF
>.|TRBD1|TRBJ1-2|TRBV10-3
TGTGATCACCTTACTCGGGGACAGGGACAACCCTATGGCTACACCTTC
CDHLTRGQGQPYGYTF
>.|.|TRBJ1-4|TRBV28
TGTGCCAGCAGCTCCGTTGGGGGGACGCGGGGGTCCGTGAATGAAAAACTGTTTTTT
CASSSVGGTRGSVNEKLFF
>once|.|TRBJ2-1|TRBV9
TGTGCCAGCAGCGTAGGGAATCGGGATGAGCAGTTCTTC
CASSVGNRDEQFF
>.|TRBD1|TRBJ2-5|TRBV2
TGTGCCAGTAAAGGACAGGGTCAAGAGACCCAGTACTTC
CASKGQGQETQYF
>.|.|TRBJ2-7|TRBV6-5
TGTGCCAGCAGTACGAGGGCCCCGCCCTACGAGCAGTACTTC
CASSTRAPPYEQYF
>.|.|TRBJ2-3|TRBV10-3
TGTGCCATCGGCGGCGGAGATACGCAGTATTTT
CAIGGGDTQYF
>once|.|TRBJ1-2|TRBV6-6
TGTGCCAGCAGTTCGTCAGAGGGTGGCTACACCTTC
CASSSSEGGYTF
>.|TRBD2|TRBJ2-1|TRBV19
TGTGCCAGTAGTCTAGCGGGAGGGAACTCCTACAATGAGCAGTTCTTC
CASSLAGGNSYNEQFF
>.|.|TRBJ1-4|TRBV28
TGTGCCAGCAGTTTATCTGATGCCAGAATAAATGAAAAACTGTTTTTT
CASSLSDARINEKLFF